These 27 T cell receptor beta chains share one sample of origin, sequenced in a study of identical twins. Each CDR3 protein gets one entry after TCRdb re-called the 5' RACE reads with MiXCR. The table records more than 600,000 distinct CDR3 sequences, 18% of them present only once. This sample was also put to use in a study of T cells expressing NK-cell markers.

Sequenced: PBMCs. These receptors all stem from a woman under 30 in good health.

V gene TRBV6-6 combines with J gene TRBJ2-7; unclear D gene. The V gene lost 0 bases and the J gene lost 7 bases, with 10 bases spanning the gap. Germline lookup yields CDR1 MNHNY and CDR2 SVGAGI (reference sequence). This CDR3 is 13 amino acids long. The CDR3 coding sequence is TGTGCCAGCAGTTACTCTCCGGCTCCGGAGCAGTACTTC. It is translated as CASSYSPAPEQYF.

The sample holds a few counts of this clonotype. The rearrangement joins TRBV7-9 to TRBJ2-1; 8 positions match TRBD2. The CDR3 is 14 amino acids. The J segment lost 9 bases and the V segment lost 5 bases, leaving 9 bases of the junction unmatched. The germline V gene has CDR1 SEHNR and CDR2 FQNEAQ (reference sequence). In DNA, the CDR3 is TGTGCCAGCAGCATAACCGGGACTAGAGGTGAGCAGTTCTTC. Residues: CASSITGTRGEQFF.

This clonotype occurred a few times. The V call is TRBV29-1, the J call TRBJ2-1, with a possible D match to TRBD1 (5 bases). The V end lost 1 base, the J end lost 7 bases, and 14 bases lay between the germline ends. The CDR3 runs 14 residues. Germline loops: CDR1 SQVTM, CDR2 ANQGSEA. CDR3 residues: CSVEVYRQTNEQFF. The CDR3 DNA reads as TGCAGCGTTGAAGTATATCGACAGACTAATGAGCAGTTCTTC.

There are a few counts of this clonotype. This chain connects TRBV24-1 to TRBJ2-1; D is undetermined. V lost 4 bases to trimming and J lost 10 bases, with 13 bases between them. CDR1 KGHDR and CDR2 SFDVKD come from the germline V gene. The CDR3 spans 13 residues. Written as DNA, the CDR3 is TGTGCCACCAGTGACCGACTCGCCCACGAGCAGTTCTTC. This codes for CATSDRLAHEQFF.

The chain combines TRBV30 with TRBJ2-7; D is uncertain. CDR1 is GTSNPN and CDR2 is SVGIG in the germline V gene (reference sequence). Trimming pared 0 bases from V and 3 bases from J, leaving 12 bases between. The CDR3 runs to 14 residues. The CDR3 nucleotides are TGTGCCTGGAGTGTTCTGGGTAGAAACTACGAGCAGTACTTC. Translating gives CAWSVLGRNYEQYF.

Comment on this clonotype: A much larger clone lies one base from this, so it may be a read error. J is TRBJ2-7 and V is TRBV27, with a possible D match to TRBD2 (6 bases). CDR3 length: 13 residues. The germline V gene has CDR1 MNHEY and CDR2 SMNVEV (reference sequence). V was pared by 2 bases and J by 5 bases, with 10 bases between. The CDR3 here is CASSLGGEDEQYF. In DNA, the CDR3 is TGTGCCAGCAGTTTAGGCGGGGAGGACGAGCAGTACTTC.

The V call is TRBV12-3 or TRBV12-4, the J call TRBJ2-2; D unresolved. The length of the CDR3 is 13 residues. Trimming cost V 10 bases and J 4 bases, with 13 bases left between them. The CDR3 region is CATLRARTGELFF. CDR3 sequence (DNA): TGTGCCACCCTCAGAGCGCGCACCGGGGAGCTGTTTTTT.

J is TRBJ2-5 and V is TRBV7-2; D not resolved. Germline CDR1 and CDR2: SGHTA and FQGNSA. V dropped 0 bases and J dropped 5 bases, with 10 bases sitting between them. This CDR3 region has 14 residues. The CDR3 DNA reads TGTGCCAGCAGCTTAGCCCCCCGCCAGGAGACCCAGTACTTC. Protein sequence: CASSLAPRQETQYF.

This rearrangement joins TRBV10-1 to TRBJ2-1; D is ambiguous. The CDR3 loop spans 12 amino acids. Germline V gives CDR1 WNHNN, CDR2 SYGVQD (reference sequence). The ends were cut back, 0 bases at V and 6 bases at J, with 3 bases in the middle. The CDR3 sequence: CASSESSNEQFF. The CDR3 region has the DNA TGCGCCAGCAGTGAGTCGAGCAATGAGCAGTTCTTC.

This clonotype turned up a few times. This chain uses TRBV20-1 with TRBJ2-1, with 11 bases lining up with TRBD2. This CDR3 is 16 amino acids long. J lost 8 bases, V lost 2 bases, and 11 bases had no gene match. Germline lookup yields CDR1 DFQATT and CDR2 SNEGSKA (reference sequence). CDR3 DNA: TGCAGTGCTAGATTCCCACTAGCGGGAGTTTCTCATGAGCAGTTCTTC. Translation: CSARFPLAGVSHEQFF.

This clonotype turned up a few times. This chain joins TRBV7-9 and TRBJ2-7; 7 bases line up with TRBD1. Germline CDR1 SEHNR, CDR2 FQNEAQ (reference sequence). J lost 4 bases, V lost 4 bases, and 10 bases had no gene match. The CDR3 is 15 amino acids. CDR3 DNA: TGTGCCAGCAGCTGGTATGGAAGGGACAGATACGAGCAGTACTTC. This sequence encodes CASSWYGRDRYEQYF.

This clonotype was counted many times. The rearrangement uses TRBV6-1 and TRBJ1-5; D ambiguous. This CDR3 has 14 amino acids. The germline V gene has CDR1 MNHNS and CDR2 SASEGT. V lost 6 bases and J 1 base, leaving 10 bases between the germline ends. CDR3 loop: CASSHGWSNQPQHF. In DNA, the CDR3 is TGTGCCAGCAGCCATGGTTGGAGCAATCAGCCCCAGCATTTT.

This clonotype was seen many times. The V call is TRBV6-5, the J call TRBJ1-2; D is undetermined. V was pared by 6 bases and J by 4 bases, with 6 bases between. CDR1 MNHEY and CDR2 SVGAGI come from the germline V gene. The CDR3 spans 11 residues. For the CDR3, the DNA is TGTGCCAGCAGACGTGGCTATGGCTACACCTTC. This encodes CASRRGYGYTF.

The table lists this clonotype with a few counts. J is TRBJ1-2 and V is TRBV11-2; TRBD1 might be the D (6 bases). Trimming took 5 bases from V and 4 from J, leaving 14 bases between them. The CDR3 length is 14 residues. The germline V gene has CDR1 SGHAT and CDR2 FQNNGV. In DNA, the CDR3 is TGTGCCAGCAGCATGCCATTAGGGGGCTATGGCTACACCTTC. This codes for CASSMPLGGYGYTF.

Only a few counts were recorded for this clonotype. The V gene is TRBV7-9, the J gene TRBJ2-7; 10 nucleotides align to TRBD1. V lost 5 bases, J lost 7 bases, and 11 bases stayed unmatched. This CDR3 is built from 15 residues. Germline lookup yields CDR1 SEHNR and CDR2 FQNEAQ (reference sequence). This CDR3 is CASSPDRGPAEEQYF. The CDR3 region has the DNA TGTGCCAGCAGCCCCGACAGGGGGCCCGCTGAAGAGCAGTACTTC.

This clonotype was counted a few times. The V gene is TRBV29-1, the J gene TRBJ2-7; possibly TRBD1 for D (6 bases). The germline V gene encodes CDR1 SQVTM and CDR2 ANQGSEA. The CDR3 spans 14 residues. V lost 2 bases, J lost 4 bases, and 15 bases lay in between. Here the CDR3 reads CSVEIAGDKYEQYF. The CDR3, as DNA: TGCAGCGTTGAAATTGCCGGGGACAAATACGAGCAGTACTTC.

The chain couples TRBV5-1 to TRBJ2-3; 8 positions agree with TRBD1. CDR1 is SGHRS and CDR2 is YFSETQ in the germline V gene. The CDR3 length is 15 residues. J gave up 3 bases and V 7 bases, and 10 bases lay outside the gene matches. CDR3 sequence (DNA): TGCGCCAGCCGAGCGACAGGGGAAGGGACAGATACGCAGTATTTT. Protein product: CASRATGEGTDTQYF.

The chain has TRBV3-1 and TRBJ2-5; 9 nucleotides align to TRBD2. This CDR3 is 16 amino acids long. With 1 base clipped from V and 3 bases from J, the junction kept 6 bases outside the gene matches. Germline V lookup: CDR1 LGHDT, CDR2 YNNKEL (reference sequence). The CDR3 region is CASSQVSGGWEETQYF. Here the CDR3 DNA reads TGTGCCAGCAGCCAAGTTAGCGGGGGTTGGGAAGAGACCCAGTACTTC.

This clonotype came up a few times. The J gene is TRBJ2-1, the V gene TRBV7-3, with D uncertain. The germline V and J ends were trimmed by 6 bases and 15 bases, with 21 bases remaining between them. CDR1 is SGHTA and CDR2 is FQGTGA in the germline V gene. CDR3 length: 13 amino acids. CDR3: CASSYLPGRTPFF. The CDR3 DNA sequence: TGTGCCAGCAGTTATCTTCCCGGCAGAACGCCGTTCTTC. Full variable domain (outside the CDR3, taken from reference TRBV7-3 and TRBJ2-1): GAGVSQTPSNKVTEKGKYVELRCDPISGHTALYWYRQSLGQGPEFLIYFQGTGAADDSGLPNDRFFAVRPEGSVSTLKIQRTERGDSAVYLCASSYLPGRTPFFGPGTRLTVL.

This chain joins TRBV7-9 and TRBJ2-1; perhaps D is TRBD1 or TRBD2 (5 bases each). Trimming removed 4 bases at V and 9 bases at J, with 13 bases between. Germline V gene lookup returns CDR1 SEHNR and CDR2 FQNEAQ (reference sequence). The CDR3 has 13 residues. CDR3 region: CASSYSTGREQFF. CDR3 in DNA: TGTGCCAGCAGCTATTCAACGGGGCGTGAGCAGTTCTTC.

The chain combines TRBV12-3 or TRBV12-4 with TRBJ1-4, with unresolved D. The CDR3 length is 14 residues. V shed 6 bases and J shed 8 bases, with 16 bases lying between them. This CDR3 reads CASRLVGGSEKLFF. CDR3 DNA sequence: TGTGCCAGCAGGCTAGTCGGTGGGTCAGAAAAACTGTTTTTT.

This clonotype was detected only a few times. CDR3 protein: CASRRRETYEQYF. For the CDR3, the DNA is TGTGCCTCACGACGGAGAGAGACCTACGAGCAGTACTTC. The chain combines TRBV10-3 with TRBJ2-7; D is unresolved. Trimming left V 11 bases short and J 2 bases short, with 16 bases between. The germline V gene encodes CDR1 ENHRY and CDR2 SYGVKD. This CDR3 spans 13 amino acids.

CDR3 DNA: TGTGCCAGCAGCTTAGCCGAGACCCTTACAGATACGCAGTATTTT. Encoded protein: CASSLAETLTDTQYF. This chain uses TRBV7-2 with TRBJ2-3, with D hard to call. V was trimmed by 0 bases and J by 3 bases, leaving 10 bases between them. The CDR3 has 15 residues. Germline V lookup: CDR1 SGHTA, CDR2 FQGNSA.

This sequence joins TRBV24-1 and TRBJ1-1, with TRBD1 as a possible D gene (6 bases). The CDR3 length is 13 residues. V lost 11 bases and J 5 bases, leaving 17 bases between the germline ends. In germline, CDR1 is KGHDR, CDR2 SFDVKD. CDR3 DNA: TGTGCCAGGCTCCGGGGGCGGGAAACTGAAGCTTTCTTT. Encoded protein: CARLRGRETEAFF.

This clonotype was detected only a few times. This chain joins TRBV6-1 and TRBJ1-2; perhaps TRBD1 as D (5 bases). Germline assignment: CDR1 MNHNS and CDR2 SASEGT. CDR3 size: 15 residues. The germline V and J ends were trimmed by 4 bases and 8 bases, with 20 bases remaining between them. DNA of the CDR3: TGTGCCAGCAGTGTGTCCTCGCCCCAGGGCAACGGCTACACCTTC. This encodes CASSVSSPQGNGYTF.

This clonotype occurred a few times. V is TRBV12-3 or TRBV12-4 and J is TRBJ2-7; possible D gene TRBD2, 6 bases. The CDR3 loop spans 16 amino acids. Trimming left V 5 bases short and J 1 base short, with 18 bases between. The CDR3 coding sequence is TGTGCCAGCAGTGGCCCGGGGGTTCGGGCTTCCTACGAGCAGTACTTC. Its translation is CASSGPGVRASYEQYF.

The chain combines TRBV6-4 with TRBJ2-1, with 7 nucleotides matching TRBD2. Germline CDR1 is MRHNA and CDR2 is SNTAGT. V lost 0 bases and J lost 6; bases outside the gene matches: 8. The CDR3 contains 16 residues. CDR3 sequence: CASSDSGGDSGNEQFF. CDR3 nucleotides: TGTGCCAGCAGTGACTCGGGGGGGGATTCAGGCAATGAGCAGTTCTTC.